Listed here are 9 T cell receptor beta chains from one sample, sequenced in a study of blood T cell repertoires in COVID-19. Assay: immunoSEQ multiplex PCR; the TCRdb copy retains only in-frame clones and omits some. The data hold 100,000 to 150,000 clones, with roughly 87% observed a single time. Input material: peripheral blood. The receptors shown here come from a man older than 75 with active or convalescent COVID-19.

J is TRBJ2-3 and V is TRBV9, with TRBD2 identical over 12 bases. Germline trimming cut 6 bases from V and 8 bases from J; bases unmatched to any gene: 10. The CDR3 runs to 15 residues. Germline V gene lookup returns CDR1 SGDLS and CDR2 YYNGEE. CDR3 sequence (DNA): TGTGCCAGCACGGCTAGCGGGGGGGCCTTAGGTACGCAGTATTTT. Its protein product is CASTASGGALGTQYF.

The rearrangement uses TRBV6-6 and TRBJ2-2, with 13 nucleotides matching TRBD2. The CDR3 extends over 17 amino acids. The V gene end was trimmed by 6 bases and the J gene end by 7 bases; junction bases not matched to a gene: 11. Germline V gene lookup returns CDR1 MNHNY and CDR2 SVGAGI (reference sequence). The CDR3 spells CASSRITSGGAVGELFF. In DNA form, the CDR3 reads TGTGCCAGCAGCCGAATAACTAGCGGGGGGGCCGTCGGGGAGCTGTTTTTT.

The chain couples TRBV30 to TRBJ1-1; no definite D call. The V gene lost 1 base and the J gene lost 5 bases, with 5 bases spanning the gap. Germline values: CDR1 GTSNPN, CDR2 SVGIG (reference sequence). The CDR3 is 11 residues long. The CDR3: CAWSARTEAFF. The CDR3 region has the DNA TGTGCCTGGAGTGCCAGGACTGAAGCTTTCTTT. Based on the CDR3 plus reference TRBV30 and TRBJ1-1, the full variable domain is SQTIHQWPATLVQPVGSPLSLECTVEGTSNPNLYWYRQAAGRGLQLLFYSVGIGQISSEVPQNLSASRPQDRQFILSSKKLLLSDSGFYLCAWSARTEAFFGQGTRLTVV.

The genes are TRBV6-5 and TRBJ2-7; 8 bases match TRBD1. Germline CDR1 is MNHEY and CDR2 is SVGAGI. The V gene end was trimmed by 7 bases and the J gene end by 3 bases; junction bases not matched to a gene: 11. The CDR3 runs 15 residues. This CDR3 reads CASTRGEQGGYEQYF. Here the CDR3 DNA reads TGTGCCAGCACCCGAGGGGAACAGGGGGGCTACGAGCAGTACTTC.

The rearrangement uses TRBV5-4 and TRBJ2-2; TRBD1 agrees at 7 bases. The CDR3 loop spans 15 amino acids. Germline V gives CDR1 SGHNT, CDR2 YYREEE (reference sequence). Germline trimming cut 0 bases from V and 4 bases from J; bases unmatched to any gene: 3. The CDR3: CASSLAQGVTGELFF. The CDR3 nucleotides read TGTGCCAGCAGCTTGGCCCAGGGGGTCACCGGGGAGCTGTTTTTT.

V gene TRBV9 combines with J gene TRBJ2-1; 13 bases line up with TRBD2. In germline, CDR1 is SGDLS, CDR2 YYNGEE. J gave up 5 bases and V 0 bases, and 2 bases lay outside the gene matches. This CDR3 contains 16 residues. The CDR3 region has the DNA TGTGCCAGCAGCGTAGGAGGGACTAGCGGGAACAATGAGCAGTTCTTC. Translating gives CASSVGGTSGNNEQFF.

The chain is built from TRBV7-2 and TRBJ2-7; D gene uncertain. CDR3 length: 15 amino acids. V was shortened by 5 bases and J by 3 bases, with 17 bases between the two germline ends. Germline V gene data show CDR1 as SGHTA and CDR2 as FQGNSA. CDR3 region: CASSVMLAAGYEQYF. The DNA for the CDR3 is TGTGCCAGCAGCGTAATGTTGGCAGCAGGCTACGAGCAGTACTTC.

The CDR3 protein is CASQGPDNSPLHF. CDR3 nucleotide sequence: TGTGCCTCACAGGGACCCGATAATTCACCCCTCCACTTT. This chain uses TRBV19 with TRBJ1-6; a possible D gene is TRBD1 (6 bases). Germline V CDR1 and CDR2: LNHDA, SQIVND (reference sequence). The CDR3 runs to 13 residues. The V end was cut by 11 bases, the J end by 5 bases, with 13 bases between.

The rearrangement uses TRBV2 and TRBJ1-2; 7 positions match TRBD1. The CDR3 runs 13 residues. CDR1 and CDR2 (germline): SNHLY, FYNNEI. The J segment lost 4 bases and the V segment lost 7 bases, leaving 6 bases of the junction unmatched. CDR3 sequence reads: CASTWDSLYGYTF. The CDR3 bases are TGTGCCAGCACCTGGGACAGTCTCTATGGCTACACCTTC.